Below, 5 T cell receptor beta chains from the same sample are listed, as sequenced in a study of T cells in localized non-small cell lung cancer. The table came from immunoSEQ multiplex PCR; TCRdb's copy has only in-frame clones and leaves some out. The table shows approximately 22,000 clones, with around nine tenths occurring only once. The specimen was peripheral blood, collected before any cancer treatment. These receptors were obtained from a male donor at least 60 years old with stage I squamous cell lung carcinoma.

The chain has TRBV30 and TRBJ1-2; the match to TRBD1 covers 8 bases. The CDR3 totals 13 residues. Trimming at V came to 3 bases and at J to 5 bases, leaving 5 bases not matched to a gene. CDR1 is GTSNPN and CDR2 is SVGIG in the germline V gene (reference sequence). CDR3 DNA sequence: TGTGCCTGGAGACAGGGGGAAGGATATGGCTACACCTTC. Its protein is CAWRQGEGYGYTF.

The chain joins TRBV5-1 to TRBJ2-5; 8 bases match TRBD1. Germline-derived CDR1 and CDR2 are SGHRS and YFSETQ. The CDR3 runs to 15 residues. After removal of 1 base from V and 1 base from J, the junction contained 3 bases not matched to a gene. In DNA form, the CDR3 reads TGCGCCAGCAGCTTGTCAGGGGGCAGCCAAGAGACCCAGTACTTC. Translated, it gives CASSLSGGSQETQYF.

In its sample, this clone was seen a few times. The CDR3 sequence: CASSGGQPQHF. Written as DNA, the CDR3 is TGTGCCAGTAGTGGGGGGCAGCCCCAGCATTTT. V usage is TRBV19 and J usage is TRBJ1-5, with a tentative D call TRBD1 (5 bases). CDR3 length equals 11 residues. The germline V and J ends were trimmed by 5 bases and 7 bases, with 6 bases remaining between them. The germline V gene encodes CDR1 LNHDA and CDR2 SQIVND (reference sequence).

This clone has a single count. This sequence joins TRBV6-5 and TRBJ1-2; D gene ambiguous. In germline, CDR1 is MNHEY, CDR2 SVGAGI. The CDR3 runs to 11 residues. V shed 4 bases and J shed 4 bases, with 4 bases lying between them. CDR3 bases: TGTGCCAGCAGTTCGGGCTATGGCTACACCTTC. Amino acids: CASSSGYGYTF.

The rearrangement uses TRBV4-1 and TRBJ1-6; a possible D gene is TRBD1 (6 bases). Per germline, CDR1 MGHRA and CDR2 YSYEKL. Trimming took off 2 bases at V and 9 bases at J, with 8 bases between the two ends. CDR3 length: 13 residues. The CDR3 region has the DNA TGCGCCAGCAGCCAAAGGGGGATTTCACCCCTCCACTTT. Its translation is CASSQRGISPLHF.